The subject of this entry is one T cell receptor beta chain. This entry comes from a study of blood T cell repertoires in COVID-19. As for the study in general: The origin of the acute and convalescent COVID-19 samples was the United States, Italy and Spain.

As processed by the authors: Estimation of nucleated cell counts was performed using reference gene primer amplification. Some clones are missing from TCRdb's copy, which holds only in-frame ones; the method was immunoSEQ multiplex PCR. V and J calls and clone size are as listed in that table; D and trimming were resolved from the DNA. The sample carries 450,000 or so clones, roughly 89% recorded once. The CDR3 contains 17 residues. CDR1 and CDR2 from the germline V gene are SQVTM and ANQGSEA. V was clipped by 4 bases and J by 2 bases, with 24 bases between them. Sequencing used peripheral blood. This sequence joins TRBV29-1 and TRBJ2-7, with D perhaps TRBD2 (7 bases). This receptor was taken from a man between 18 and 35 years old with COVID-19, enrolled during active disease. CDR3 loop: CSVVGGGFGQGAYEQYF. The CDR3 DNA reads TGCAGCGTTGTAGGGGGGGGATTCGGGCAGGGCGCCTACGAGCAGTACTTC.